The entry that follows covers one TCR beta chain sequence. Its antigen is as yet unknown. The data originate from a study of cytomegalovirus exposure and HLA in healthy donors. Study outcomes and limitations: The authors judged a highly shared variant cluster likely a sequencing artifact. Near-uniform donor sequencing depth was presumed by presence/absence analyses. V- and J-gene trimming in TCR beta was tied to a missense DCLRE1C variant by an analysis performed later. Later analysis revealed greater clonal expansion in HLA-associated TCR beta chains than in equally common others.

Both 60 Vbeta primers and 13 Jbeta primers went into the PCR. The method was immunoSEQ multiplex PCR; TCRdb's version includes in-frame clones alone and lacks a portion of them. Among about 120,000 clones, around 84% were seen once, and the ten largest hold less than 4%. Sequencing was carried out using PBMCs. This TCR came from a woman aged 30 to 39 in good health and CMV-seropositive.

Here the CDR3 DNA reads TGTGCCAGCAGCGTAAACAGGGTAAGGGGCAAAAACATTCAGTACTTC. Protein product: CASSVNRVRGKNIQYF. The rearrangement uses TRBV9 and TRBJ2-4; D perhaps matches TRBD1 (6 bases). CDR1 is SGDLS, CDR2 YYNGEE, per germline. V was cut by 1 base and J by 3 bases, with 14 bases left in between. This CDR3 comprises 16 residues. The full variable domain, in which reference TRBV9 and TRBJ2-4 provide the parts outside the CDR3, is DSGVTQTPKHLITATGQRVTLRCSPRSGDLSVYWYQQSLDQGLQFLIQYYNGEERAKGNILERFSAQQFPDLHSELNLSSLELGDSALYFCASSVNRVRGKNIQYFGAGTRLSVL.